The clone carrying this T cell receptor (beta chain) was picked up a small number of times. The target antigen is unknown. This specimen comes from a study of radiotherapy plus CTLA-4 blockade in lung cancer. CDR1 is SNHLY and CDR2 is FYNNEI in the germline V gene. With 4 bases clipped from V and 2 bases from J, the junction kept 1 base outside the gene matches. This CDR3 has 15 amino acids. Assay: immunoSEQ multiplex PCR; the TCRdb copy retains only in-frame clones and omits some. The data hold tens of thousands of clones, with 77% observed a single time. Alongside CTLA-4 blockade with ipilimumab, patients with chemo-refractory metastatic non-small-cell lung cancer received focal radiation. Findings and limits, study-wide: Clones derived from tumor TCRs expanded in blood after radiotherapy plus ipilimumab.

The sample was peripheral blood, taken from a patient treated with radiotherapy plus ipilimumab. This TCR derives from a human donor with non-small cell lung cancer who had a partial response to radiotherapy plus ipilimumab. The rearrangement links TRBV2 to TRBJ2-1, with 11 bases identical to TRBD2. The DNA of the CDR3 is TGTGCCAGCAGTGGGGGACTAGCGGCCTACAATGAGCAGTTCTTC. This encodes CASSGGLAAYNEQFF.